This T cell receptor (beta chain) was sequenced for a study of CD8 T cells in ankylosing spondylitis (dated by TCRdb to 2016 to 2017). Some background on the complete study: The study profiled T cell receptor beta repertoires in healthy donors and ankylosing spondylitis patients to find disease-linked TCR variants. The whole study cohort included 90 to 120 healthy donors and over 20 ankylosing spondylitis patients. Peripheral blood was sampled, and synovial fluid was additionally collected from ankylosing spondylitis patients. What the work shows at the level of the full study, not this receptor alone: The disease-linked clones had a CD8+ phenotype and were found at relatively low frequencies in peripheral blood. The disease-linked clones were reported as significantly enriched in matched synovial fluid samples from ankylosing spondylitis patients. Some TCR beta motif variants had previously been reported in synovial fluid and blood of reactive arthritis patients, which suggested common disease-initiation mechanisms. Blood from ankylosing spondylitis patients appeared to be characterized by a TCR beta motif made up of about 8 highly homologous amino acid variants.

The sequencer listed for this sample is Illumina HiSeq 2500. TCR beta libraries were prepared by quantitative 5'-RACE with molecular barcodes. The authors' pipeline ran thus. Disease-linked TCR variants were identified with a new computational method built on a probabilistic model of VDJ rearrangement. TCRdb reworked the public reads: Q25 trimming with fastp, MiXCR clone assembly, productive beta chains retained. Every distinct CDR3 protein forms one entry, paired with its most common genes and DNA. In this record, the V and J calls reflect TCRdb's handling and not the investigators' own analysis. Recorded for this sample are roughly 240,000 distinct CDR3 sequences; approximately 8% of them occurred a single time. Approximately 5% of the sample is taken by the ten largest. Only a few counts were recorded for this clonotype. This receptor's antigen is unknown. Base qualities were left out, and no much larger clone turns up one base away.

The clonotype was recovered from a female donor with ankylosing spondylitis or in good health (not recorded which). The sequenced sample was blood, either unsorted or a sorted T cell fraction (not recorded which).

The CDR3 protein: CASSQATDYGYTF. The sequenced DNA: TGTGCCAGCAGCCAAGCCACAGACTATGGCTACACCTTC. The chain uses TRBV3-1 and TRBJ1-2; no D gene is confidently identified. CDR1 LGHDT and CDR2 YNNKEL were looked up in the germline V gene (reference sequence). V sheds 1 base and J sheds 3 bases, leaving 6 bases between their ends. From cysteine to phenylalanine, the CDR3 is 13 amino acids long. CDR3 DNA only is kept here, 39 bases in frame from base 1.